This T cell receptor beta chain was retrieved from a study of CD8 T cells in Susac syndrome. Whole-study findings and limits: The number of individuals included in the study's TCR sequencing and HLA analysis was acknowledged as relatively small.

The V end was cut by 4 bases, the J end by 4 bases, with 14 bases between. There are 15 residues in the CDR3. The germline CDR1 and CDR2 sequences are SEHNR and FQNEAQ (reference sequence). A quantity of about 0.5 to 1 ug RNA underwent reverse transcription using random hexamers. Coverage of TCR beta CDR3 amplification by immunoSEQ multiplex PCR extended to 54 Vbeta and 13 Jbeta. TCRdb ran MiXCR on the immunoSEQ multiplex PCR reads and lists one entry per CDR3 protein. The table records some 260,000 distinct CDR3 sequences, 80% to 90% of them present only once. On this clonotype: Its antigen is unidentified.

CD8+ and CD4+ blood T cells underwent TCR beta sequencing. The TEMRA cells underwent FACS enrichment, while the CD8+ and CD4+ T cells underwent negative isolation. The chain uses TRBV7-9 and TRBJ2-1; TRBD2 might be the D (5 bases). This sequence originates from a human donor with multiple sclerosis. Sequencing was done on a sample of CD8+ T cells from PBMCs. CDR3 sequence: CASSSNQRKYNEQFF. For the CDR3, the DNA is TGTGCCAGCAGCTCCAACCAGCGGAAGTACAATGAGCAGTTCTTC.